One and the same sample provided the 25 T cell receptor beta chains below, sequenced in a study of T-cell reconstitution after alpha-beta-depleted transplantation in children. Preparation of the TCRbeta library used unique molecular identifiers. TCRdb redid the calling of the PCR reads with MiXCR, one entry per CDR3 protein. The repertoire consists of 700,000 to 850,000 distinct CDR3 sequences, with about 15% occurring once and the leading ten covering around 5.3%. The starting material was PBMCs, mostly from graft donor cells, obtained 360 days after TCRalphabeta/CD19-depleted stem cell transplant. The receptors shown here come from a male patient aged 10-17 years who had a stem cell transplant for acute lymphoblastic leukemia, so the T cells may come from the graft donor.

This clonotype has a single count. This chain links TRBV25-1 with TRBJ2-5; 7 bases align to TRBD2. Looked up from germline, CDR1 is MGHDK and CDR2 is SYGVNS. Germline trimming cut 3 bases from V and 3 bases from J; bases unmatched to any gene: 4. The CDR3 is 14 residues long. CDR3 sequence: CASSDAGTKETQYF. CDR3 bases: TGTGCCAGCAGTGACGCCGGGACTAAAGAGACCCAGTACTTC.

A few counts support this clonotype. This chain uses TRBV29-1 with TRBJ1-1; D is unresolved. The germline gives CDR1 SQVTM, CDR2 ANQGSEA. V lost 7 bases to trimming and J lost 2 bases, with 11 bases between them. The CDR3 sequence is 12 residues long. The CDR3 nucleotides read TGCAGCGCCCTGACGTCCAACACTGAAGCTTTCTTT. It specifies CSALTSNTEAFF.

This clonotype was counted between two and nine times. The gene calls are TRBV28 and TRBJ2-4; D remains unclear. Trimming pared 6 bases from V and 3 bases from J, leaving 9 bases between. CDR1 is MDHEN and CDR2 is SYDVKM in the germline V gene. The CDR3 runs to 13 residues. The CDR3 protein is CASSPADKNIQYF. CDR3 DNA: TGTGCCAGCAGCCCCGCGGACAAAAACATTCAGTACTTC.

This clonotype occurred a few times. The chain links TRBV20-1 to TRBJ1-2; D possibly corresponds to TRBD1 (5 bases). The germline CDR1 and CDR2 sequences are DFQATT and SNEGSKA (reference sequence). The CDR3 is made up of 13 amino acids. For the CDR3, the DNA is TGCAGAGGGGACGGGCAGAGTTTTTATGGCTACACCTTC. Its protein product is CRGDGQSFYGYTF.

The chain recombines TRBV11-2 with TRBJ2-3, with TRBD2 matching over 10 bases. Germline V lookup: CDR1 SGHAT, CDR2 FQNNGV. The CDR3 consists of 15 residues. V was clipped by 5 bases and J by 2 bases; unmatched bases: 4. CDR3 DNA: TGTGCCAGCAGCCCCAGCGGGGGGGTCACAGATACGCAGTATTTT. Residues: CASSPSGGVTDTQYF.

V is TRBV2 and J is TRBJ2-3; D is uncertain. V lost 4 bases and J lost 6, with 17 bases in between. CDR1 and CDR2 from the germline V gene are SNHLY and FYNNEI. The CDR3 runs to 15 residues. The CDR3 loop reads CASSAETTTWDTQYF. CDR3 nucleotides: TGTGCCAGCAGTGCTGAGACAACCACCTGGGATACGCAGTATTTT. The complete variable domain, with remaining parts taken from reference TRBV2 and TRBJ2-3, reads EPEVTQTPSHQVTQMGQEVILRCVPISNHLYFYWYRQILGQKVEFLVSFYNNEISEKSEIFDDQFSVERPDGSNFTLKIRSTKLEDSAMYFCASSAETTTWDTQYFGPGTRLTVL.

V gene TRBV4-2 combines with J gene TRBJ1-1; tentatively, D is TRBD1 (6 bases). The CDR3 runs 16 residues. Trimming took off 1 base at V and 7 bases at J, with 19 bases between the two ends. Looked up from germline, CDR1 is LGHNA and CDR2 is YNFKEQ. In DNA form, the CDR3 reads TGTGCCAGCAGCCAAGTTGGGCAGACCGACAGGAGTGAAGCTTTCTTT. Translation: CASSQVGQTDRSEAFF.

This clonotype was observed a few times. The rearrangement joins TRBV20-1 to TRBJ2-7; TRBD2 aligns across 10 bases. Germline lookup yields CDR1 DFQATT and CDR2 SNEGSKA (reference sequence). The V gene end was trimmed by 5 bases and the J gene end by 2 bases; junction bases not matched to a gene: 3. CDR3 size: 13 residues. This CDR3 is CSAVLAGTYEQYF. DNA for the CDR3: TGCAGTGCTGTACTAGCGGGGACCTACGAGCAGTACTTC.

This rearrangement joins TRBV12-3 or TRBV12-4 to TRBJ2-3; a possible D gene is TRBD2 (5 bases). The CDR3 covers 17 residues. V dropped 4 bases and J dropped 4 bases, with 21 bases sitting between them. The CDR3 protein is CASSSPEDFPWADTQYF. In DNA, the CDR3 is TGTGCCAGCAGTTCCCCGGAGGACTTCCCCTGGGCAGATACGCAGTATTTT.

Comments on this clonotype: An end of the junction does not agree with germline; a read error may underlie this. The V call is TRBV6-8, the J call TRBJ1-2, with 11 bases matching TRBD1. The V gene's germline CDR1 is MNHGY and CDR2 SAAAGT. The CDR3 is 16 amino acids. CDR3 residues: CASRYSGQGENYGYTF. CDR3 DNA sequence: TGTGCCAGCAGGTACTCGGGACAGGGGGAGAACTATGGCTACACCTTC.

This CDR3 reads CSARRGGLGANQPQHF. CDR3 nucleotide sequence: TGCAGTGCTAGAAGGGGGGGACTAGGTGCGAATCAGCCCCAGCATTTT. The chain carries TRBV20-1 and TRBJ1-5; D perhaps matches TRBD1 (6 bases). The CDR3 sequence is 16 residues long. V lost 2 bases, J lost 4 bases, and 18 bases lay in between. Looked up from germline, CDR1 is DFQATT and CDR2 is SNEGSKA (reference sequence).

V gene TRBV29-1 combines with J gene TRBJ2-7; TRBD1 agrees at 8 bases. This CDR3 contains 13 residues. Germline CDR1 SQVTM, CDR2 ANQGSEA. V lost 7 bases, J lost 0 bases, and 5 bases stayed unmatched. The CDR3 DNA reads as TGCAGCGGACAGGGGTCGGGCTCCTACGAGCAGTACTTC. Its translation is CSGQGSGSYEQYF.

This clonotype was counted many times. Germline is not matched at one junction end, which may reflect a read error. This chain uses TRBV20-1 with TRBJ2-1; 8 bases are a match to TRBD2. CDR3 length: 12 amino acids. CDR1 DFQATT and CDR2 SNEGSKA come from the germline V gene (reference sequence). Written as DNA, the CDR3 is TGCAGTACTAGCGGCCTGGTGAATGAGCAGTTCTTC. The encoded protein is CSTSGLVNEQFF.

This clonotype was counted only a few times. The chain links TRBV4-1 to TRBJ2-1; either TRBD1 or TRBD2 may fit D (5 bases each). This CDR3 spans 14 amino acids. Germline lookup yields CDR1 MGHRA and CDR2 YSYEKL. The ends were cut back, 3 bases at V and 8 bases at J, with 14 bases in the middle. CDR3 amino acids: CASSHGELGDEQFF. The CDR3 DNA follows: TGCGCCAGCAGCCACGGGGAGTTAGGGGATGAGCAGTTCTTC.

Ten or more counts support this clonotype. The V gene is TRBV10-3, the J gene TRBJ2-1; 9 nucleotides agree with TRBD2. Germline trimming cut 0 bases from V and 2 bases from J; bases unmatched to any gene: 14. CDR3 length equals 20 residues. Per the germline V gene, CDR1 is ENHRY and CDR2 is SYGVKD. In nucleotides, the CDR3 is TGTGCCATCAGTGAGTCGGGGGTGCTAGCGGGGCCCACAGCCTACAATGAGCAGTTCTTC. Protein product: CAISESGVLAGPTAYNEQFF.

This clonotype came up many times. The chain links TRBV12-3 or TRBV12-4 to TRBJ2-5; 7 positions agree with TRBD1. Germline trimming cut 3 bases from V and 4 bases from J; bases unmatched to any gene: 5. The CDR3 is made up of 14 amino acids. The CDR3 reads CASSFRQGGETQYF. DNA for the CDR3: TGTGCCAGCAGTTTTCGACAGGGTGGAGAGACCCAGTACTTC.

The table lists this clonotype with a few counts. V and J are TRBV5-1 and TRBJ2-3; 7 bases are shared with TRBD2. Per the germline V gene, CDR1 is SGHRS and CDR2 is YFSETQ. With V trimmed by 6 bases and J by 4 bases, 11 bases remained unmatched. The CDR3 has 15 residues. The CDR3 coding sequence is TGCGCCAGCACCTGGGGGGGTTCTAGGGCAGATACGCAGTATTTT. Translated: CASTWGGSRADTQYF.

This clonotype was recorded at least ten times. The J gene is TRBJ2-1, the V gene TRBV29-1, with 11 bases fitting TRBD2. With V trimmed by 0 bases and J by 5 bases, 6 bases remained unmatched. The CDR3 totals 16 residues. Germline V CDR1 and CDR2: SQVTM, ANQGSEA. Written as DNA, the CDR3 is TGCAGCGTTGAAGATGCGCCGGGACTAGCGGACAATGAGCAGTTCTTC. This codes for CSVEDAPGLADNEQFF.

This clonotype came up many times. V and J are TRBV27 and TRBJ2-7; TRBD1 might be the D (6 bases). Germline V gives CDR1 MNHEY, CDR2 SMNVEV (reference sequence). V gave up 2 bases and J gave up 4 bases, with 12 bases separating them. This CDR3 has 14 residues. The CDR3 reads CASSLEGDRYEQYF. CDR3 coding DNA: TGTGCCAGCAGTTTAGAGGGGGACCGTTACGAGCAGTACTTC.

Only a few counts were recorded for this clonotype. The V call is TRBV20-1, the J call TRBJ1-2, with D perhaps TRBD1 (6 bases). The V end lost 5 bases, the J end lost 1 base, and 23 bases lay between the germline ends. This CDR3 is 17 amino acids long. CDR1 is DFQATT and CDR2 is SNEGSKA in the germline V gene (reference sequence). The CDR3 protein is CSAPRGGLLLLNYGYTF. The CDR3, as DNA: TGCAGTGCTCCCCGAGGGGGACTGCTACTTCTTAACTATGGCTACACCTTC.

The sample holds a few counts of this clonotype. The chain joins TRBV4-1 to TRBJ2-1; D gene ambiguous. V lost 1 base and J lost 5, with 15 bases in between. Per germline, CDR1 MGHRA and CDR2 YSYEKL. The CDR3 contains 16 residues. The CDR3 DNA sequence: TGCGCCAGCAGCCAAGCGAGTCCTTATGAAAACAATGAGCAGTTCTTC. It yields the protein CASSQASPYENNEQFF.

The J gene is TRBJ2-3, the V gene TRBV5-1; no definite D call. Trimming pared 1 base from V and 0 bases from J, leaving 12 bases between. This CDR3 region has 16 residues. Per germline, CDR1 SGHRS and CDR2 YFSETQ. CDR3 loop: CASSLMWAGSTDTQYF. The CDR3 nucleotides are TGCGCCAGCAGCTTGATGTGGGCCGGAAGCACAGATACGCAGTATTTT.

In its sample, this clonotype was seen a few times. The V and J genes are TRBV4-1 and TRBJ1-2; D gene unclear. Trimming left V 3 bases short and J 4 bases short, with 18 bases between. This CDR3 comprises 16 residues. Germline V CDR1 and CDR2: MGHRA, YSYEKL. In nucleotides, the CDR3 is TGCGCCAGCAGCCAGACGATGCTACGAGGGCGCTATGGCTACACCTTC. It is translated as CASSQTMLRGRYGYTF.

This clonotype appeared a few times. The chain couples TRBV7-3 to TRBJ2-4; no firm D call. Germline CDR1 SGHTA, CDR2 FQGTGA. This CDR3 has 15 residues. V was shortened by 5 bases and J by 0 bases, with 11 bases between the two germline ends. The CDR3 sequence: CASSRRPLAKNIQYF. CDR3 bases: TGTGCCAGCAGCCGCCGACCATTAGCCAAAAACATTCAGTACTTC.

This clonotype occurred a few times. This chain joins TRBV20-1 and TRBJ2-1, with D uncertain. The germline CDR1 and CDR2 sequences are DFQATT and SNEGSKA (reference sequence). The V end lost 6 bases, the J end lost 3 bases, and 24 bases lay between the germline ends. This CDR3 contains 17 residues. The CDR3 sequence is CSAPITSLRLLYNEQFF. CDR3 in DNA: TGCAGTGCCCCGATAACTTCCCTAAGACTCCTCTACAATGAGCAGTTCTTC.